These 23 T cell receptor beta chains came from one sample sequenced in a study of shared clonotypes between healthy human individuals. Naive CD8 cells, CD45RO-negative and positively selected for CCR7, excluded terminally differentiated effector memory CD45RA+ cells. Method: immunoSEQ multiplex PCR; TCRdb's copy keeps in-frame clones and lacks some. The table records millions of clones, about 95% of them present only once. The material sequenced was naive CD8+ T cells sorted from blood. These receptors originate from a man between 18 and 29 years old in good health.

In regard to this clone: A read error may produce the germline difference seen at one junction end. The rearrangement links TRBV7-7 to TRBJ1-2; D is unresolved. Germline V gene sequence: CDR1 SSHAT, CDR2 FNYEAQ (reference sequence). The CDR3 spans 10 residues. The CDR3 bases are TGTGCTAGCAGCTTCATTGGCTACACCTTC. Its translation is CASSFIGYTF.

The CDR3 spells CARKTGCDDTGELFF. The CDR3 coding sequence is TGCGCCAGAAAGACAGGGTGTGACGACACCGGGGAGCTGTTTTTT. This rearrangement joins TRBV10-1 to TRBJ2-2; 7 bases fit TRBD1. J was trimmed by 3 bases and V by 9 bases; bases with no gene match: 10. The germline V gene has CDR1 WNHNN and CDR2 SYGVQD (reference sequence). CDR3 length: 15 amino acids.

The chain carries TRBV9 and TRBJ1-2; 7 nucleotides match TRBD1. The CDR3 is made up of 14 amino acids. The germline V gene has CDR1 SGDLS and CDR2 YYNGEE. The V segment lost 3 bases and the J segment 4 bases; nucleotides outside the gene matches: 6. The CDR3: CASSATGAVYGYTF. DNA for the CDR3: TGTGCCAGCAGCGCAACAGGGGCGGTCTATGGCTACACCTTC.

The chain carries TRBV4-1 and TRBJ1-2; D is uncertain. Germline V gene data show CDR1 as MGHRA and CDR2 as YSYEKL. The CDR3 totals 14 residues. Trimming stripped 0 bases from V and 7 bases from J, with 12 bases between. The CDR3 is CASSQDLGWSGYTF. The CDR3 DNA follows: TGCGCCAGCAGCCAAGATTTGGGCTGGAGTGGCTACACCTTC.

The CDR3 nucleotides read TGTGCCAGCAGCTTAGGAGGGATTTTCGGGGAGCTGTTTTTT. This gives the protein CASSLGGIFGELFF. V usage is TRBV7-9 and J usage is TRBJ2-2, with D possibly being TRBD2 (5 bases). Trimming removed 1 base from V and 7 bases from J, with 10 bases in between. The CDR3 runs 14 residues. CDR1 is SEHNR and CDR2 is FQNEAQ in the germline V gene (reference sequence).

For this clone: This sample includes further DNA sequences coding for the same CDR3. The chain employs TRBV4-3 and TRBJ1-1; TRBD1 agrees at 7 bases. The germline V gene has CDR1 LGHNA and CDR2 YSLEER. The CDR3 consists of 14 residues. The ends lost 4 bases at V and 2 bases at J; junction bases unmatched: 4. DNA of the CDR3: TGCGCCAGCAGCCCCGGGACAGCTAACACTGAAGCTTTCTTT. Its translation: CASSPGTANTEAFF.

This clone was counted once. The V call is TRBV14, the J call TRBJ2-1; D unclear. The germline gives CDR1 SGHDN, CDR2 FVKESK. V lost 3 bases, J lost 8 bases, and 17 bases lay in between. The CDR3 length is 15 residues. Here the CDR3 reads CASSQLFVVADEQFF. CDR3 DNA: TGTGCCAGCAGCCAGCTGTTCGTGGTGGCCGATGAGCAGTTCTTC. Using reference TRBV14 and TRBJ2-1 for the parts outside the CDR3, the full variable domain is EAGVTQFPSHSVIEKGQTVTLRCDPISGHDNLYWYRRVMGKEIKFLLHFVKESKQDESGMPNNRFLAERTGGTYSTLKVQPAELEDSGVYFCASSQLFVVADEQFFGPGTRLTVL.

The genes are TRBV5-1 and TRBJ2-5; D uncertain. Trimming removed 4 bases from V and 1 base from J, with 11 bases in between. The CDR3 has 14 residues. CDR1 is SGHRS and CDR2 is YFSETQ in the germline V gene. The CDR3 protein is CASSPTASQETQYF. The CDR3 DNA is TGCGCCAGCAGCCCAACGGCGTCCCAAGAGACCCAGTACTTC.

The CDR3: CATRTSAYEQYF. In nucleotides, the CDR3 is TGCGCCACCAGGACTAGCGCCTACGAGCAGTACTTC. This sequence joins TRBV10-2 and TRBJ2-7; 9 nucleotides match TRBD2. Germline V gene data show CDR1 as WSHSY and CDR2 as SAAADI. The CDR3 runs to 12 residues. V gave up 10 bases and J gave up 2 bases; unmatched junction bases: 3.

The chain couples TRBV6-5 to TRBJ2-7, with a weak D call TRBD1 (6 bases). The V gene's germline CDR1 is MNHEY and CDR2 SVGAGI. The ends were cut back, 2 bases at V and 4 bases at J, with 12 bases in the middle. The CDR3 length is 14 residues. The CDR3: CASSYGQGKYEQYF. CDR3 bases: TGTGCCAGCAGTTACGGGCAGGGGAAATACGAGCAGTACTTC.

The chain has TRBV5-8 and TRBJ1-5, with D unresolved. In germline, CDR1 is SGHTS, CDR2 YDEGEE. The CDR3 consists of 16 residues. V was shortened by 6 bases and J by 1 base, with 17 bases between the two germline ends. This chain's CDR3 is CASTLVGLGSNQPQHF. The CDR3 DNA is TGTGCCAGCACCCTAGTGGGCCTAGGGAGCAATCAGCCCCAGCATTTT.

V and J are TRBV20-1 and TRBJ2-4, with D hard to call. In germline, CDR1 is DFQATT, CDR2 SNEGSKA (reference sequence). This CDR3 region has 11 residues. Trimming took 1 base from V and 8 from J, leaving 6 bases between them. The CDR3 DNA is TGCAGTGCTAGAGCTATAGACATTCAGTACTTC. Protein sequence: CSARAIDIQYF.

The V gene is TRBV5-6, the J gene TRBJ1-1, with 7 nucleotides matching TRBD1. Losses at the gene ends were 3 bases for V and 11 bases for J; bases not matched to a gene: 7. The germline gives CDR1 SGHDT, CDR2 YYEEEE. This CDR3 contains 12 residues. This CDR3 is CASSWGTDNAFF. The CDR3 bases are TGTGCCAGCAGCTGGGGGACAGATAATGCTTTCTTT.

This sequence joins TRBV6-6 and TRBJ1-3, with D tentatively TRBD1 (5 bases). Germline V CDR1 and CDR2: MNHNY, SVGAGI (reference sequence). The CDR3 runs to 16 residues. The V end was cut by 6 bases, the J end by 2 bases, with 17 bases between. The CDR3 spells CASSPLGQRTGNTIYF. Here the CDR3 DNA reads TGTGCCAGCAGCCCCCTGGGGCAGAGAACTGGAAACACCATATATTTT.

DNA of the CDR3: TGTGCCAGCAGCTCGGACATCTCCTACGAGCAGTACTTC. Protein product: CASSSDISYEQYF. This sequence joins TRBV7-9 and TRBJ2-7; a weak D match, TRBD1 (5 bases). CDR1 SEHNR and CDR2 FQNEAQ come from the germline V gene (reference sequence). CDR3 length equals 13 residues. Trimming took off 4 bases at V and 0 bases at J, with 7 bases between the two ends.

The V call is TRBV5-4, the J call TRBJ2-7; 9 positions match TRBD2. Germline assignment: CDR1 SGHNT and CDR2 YYREEE (reference sequence). The J segment lost 4 bases and the V segment lost 4 bases, leaving 6 bases of the junction unmatched. The CDR3 is 14 amino acids. For the CDR3, the DNA is TGTGCCAGCAGCCCCTTTAGCGGGAGTTACGAGCAGTACTTC. Protein product: CASSPFSGSYEQYF.

This chain uses TRBV14 with TRBJ2-7, with D unclear. The CDR3 totals 15 residues. Germline assignment: CDR1 SGHDN and CDR2 FVKESK. V lost 1 base to trimming and J lost 0 bases, with 10 bases between them. The CDR3 here is CASSQGNWGSYEQYF. The CDR3 bases are TGTGCCAGCAGCCAAGGAAATTGGGGCTCCTACGAGCAGTACTTC.

In this sample, this clone turned up once. Other nucleotide sequences from this sample produce the same CDR3. V gene TRBV9 combines with J gene TRBJ1-1; D is uncertain. Trimming pared 2 bases from V and 0 bases from J, leaving 8 bases between. This CDR3 is 14 amino acids long. CDR1 is SGDLS and CDR2 is YYNGEE in the germline V gene. The CDR3 loop is CASSVGLMNTEAFF. As DNA, the CDR3 is TGTGCCAGCAGCGTGGGTTTGATGAACACTGAAGCTTTCTTT.

The chain has TRBV6-1 and TRBJ1-1, with 11 bases fitting TRBD1. The CDR3 sequence is 13 residues long. Germline-derived CDR1 and CDR2 are MNHNS and SASEGT. The junction had 5 bases not matched to a gene; V was cut back by 10 bases and J by 4 bases. The CDR3 DNA reads as TGTGCCACATCCGGGACAGGGGGCACTGAAGCTTTCTTT. This translates into CATSGTGGTEAFF.

The chain is built from TRBV5-1 and TRBJ2-5; D not certain. V was shortened by 9 bases and J by 5 bases, with 11 bases between the two germline ends. This CDR3 has 11 amino acids. The germline CDR1 and CDR2 sequences are SGHRS and YFSETQ. CDR3 residues: CANPRTETQYF. The CDR3 DNA is TGCGCCAACCCCCGGACCGAGACCCAGTACTTC.

The J gene is TRBJ2-7, the V gene TRBV28, with D possibly matching TRBD1 (6 bases). V was trimmed by 5 bases and J by 4 bases, leaving 21 bases between them. Germline V gives CDR1 MDHEN, CDR2 SYDVKM. This CDR3 contains 16 residues. The CDR3 bases are TGTGCCAGCAGTCAGTTACAGGGTTTAAGCCTTTACGAGCAGTACTTC. Protein: CASSQLQGLSLYEQYF.

This clone appeared a single time. The chain has TRBV29-1 and TRBJ2-5, with D possibly TRBD1 on 6 matching bases. The J call is in doubt because the DNA end fits TRBJ2-7 better. Germline lookup yields CDR1 SQVTM and CDR2 ANQGSEA. The CDR3 runs 15 residues. CDR3: CSVEDDRTKTYEQYF. As DNA, the CDR3 is TGCAGCGTTGAAGACGACAGGACGAAGACCTACGAGCAGTACTTC.

This chain joins TRBV10-3 and TRBJ1-2, with D unclear. Deletions cut 8 bases from V and 8 bases from J, with 21 bases between. The CDR3 has 14 residues. Germline assignment: CDR1 ENHRY and CDR2 SYGVKD. The CDR3 region is CAIDAGGTAEGYTF. In nucleotides, the CDR3 is TGTGCCATCGATGCGGGCGGTACAGCCGAGGGCTACACCTTC.